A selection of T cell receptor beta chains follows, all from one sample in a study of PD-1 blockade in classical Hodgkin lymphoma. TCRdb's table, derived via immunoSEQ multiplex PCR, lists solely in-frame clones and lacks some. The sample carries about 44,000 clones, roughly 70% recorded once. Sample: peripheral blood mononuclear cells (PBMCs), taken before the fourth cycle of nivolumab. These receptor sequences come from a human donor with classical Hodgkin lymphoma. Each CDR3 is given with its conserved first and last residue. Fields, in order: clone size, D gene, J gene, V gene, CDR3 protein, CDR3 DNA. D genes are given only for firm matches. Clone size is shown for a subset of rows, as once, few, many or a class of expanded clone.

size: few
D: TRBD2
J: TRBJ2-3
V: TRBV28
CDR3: CASSRTSGGTDTQYF
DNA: TGTGCCAGCAGTCGGACTAGCGGGGGCACAGATACGCAGTATTTT

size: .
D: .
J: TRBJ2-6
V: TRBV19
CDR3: CASKGASSSGANVLTF
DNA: TGTGCCAGTAAGGGCGCATCCAGCTCTGGGGCCAACGTCCTGACTTTC

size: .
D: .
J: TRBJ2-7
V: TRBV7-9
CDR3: CASSKQGVAYEQYF
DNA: TGTGCCAGCAGCAAACAGGGTGTTGCCTACGAGCAGTACTTC

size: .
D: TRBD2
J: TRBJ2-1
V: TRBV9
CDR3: CASDAGGVEQFF
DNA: TGTGCCAGCGACGCGGGGGGCGTTGAGCAGTTCTTC

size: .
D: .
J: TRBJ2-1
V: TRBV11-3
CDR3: CASSLQGDEQFF
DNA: TGTGCCAGCAGCTTACAGGGAGATGAGCAGTTCTTC

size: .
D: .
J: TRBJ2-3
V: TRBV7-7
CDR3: CASSLAGSTDTQYF
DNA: TGTGCCAGCAGCTTAGCGGGCAGCACAGATACGCAGTATTTT

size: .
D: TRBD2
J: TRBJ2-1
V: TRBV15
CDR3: CATSSGLVNEQFF
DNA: TGTGCCACCAGCAGCGGACTAGTCAATGAGCAGTTCTTC

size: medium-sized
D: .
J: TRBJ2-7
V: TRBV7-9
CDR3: CASSLKQGPYEQYF
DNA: TGTGCCAGCAGCTTAAAACAGGGTCCCTACGAGCAGTACTTC

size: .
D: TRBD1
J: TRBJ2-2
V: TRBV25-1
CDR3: CASSDPGTGGSGELFF
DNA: TGTGCCAGCAGTGATCCCGGGACAGGGGGCTCCGGGGAGCTGTTTTTT

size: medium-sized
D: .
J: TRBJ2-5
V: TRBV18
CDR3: CASSSADETQYF
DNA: TGTGCCAGCTCATCCGCGGATGAGACCCAGTACTTC

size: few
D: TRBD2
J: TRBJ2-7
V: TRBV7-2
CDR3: CASREPGLAAYEQYF
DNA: TGTGCCAGCAGGGAACCGGGACTAGCGGCATACGAGCAGTACTTC

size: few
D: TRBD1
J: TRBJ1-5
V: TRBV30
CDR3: CAWRKGTGGNQPQHF
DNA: TGTGCCTGGAGGAAGGGGACAGGAGGCAATCAGCCCCAGCATTTT

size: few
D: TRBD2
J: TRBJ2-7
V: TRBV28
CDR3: CASSSYRLAEATYEQYF
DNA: TGTGCCAGCAGTTCCTACCGACTAGCGGAAGCCACCTACGAGCAGTACTTC

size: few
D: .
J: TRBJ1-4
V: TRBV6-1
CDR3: CATSGYGEKLFF
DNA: TGTGCCACCTCCGGGTATGGTGAAAAACTGTTTTTT

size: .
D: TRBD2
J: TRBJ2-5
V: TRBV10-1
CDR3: CASSLRGDEGETQYF
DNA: TGCGCCAGCAGCCTTCGGGGGGACGAAGGAGAGACCCAGTACTTC

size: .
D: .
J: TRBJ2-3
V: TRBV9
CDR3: CASSVVGSPTDTQYF
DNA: TGTGCCAGCAGCGTAGTTGGCAGTCCCACAGATACGCAGTATTTT

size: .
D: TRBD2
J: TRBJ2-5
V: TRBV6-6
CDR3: CASSYSGGWRGETQYF
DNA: TGTGCCAGCAGTTACTCGGGAGGGTGGAGAGGTGAGACCCAGTACTTC

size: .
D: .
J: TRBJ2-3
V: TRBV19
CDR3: CASAPSGTPTDTQYF
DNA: TGTGCCAGTGCACCCTCGGGAACTCCCACAGATACGCAGTATTTT

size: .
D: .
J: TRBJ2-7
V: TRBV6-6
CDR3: CASSMGTPPIYYEQYF
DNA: TGTGCCAGCAGTATGGGGACCCCCCCCATTTACTACGAGCAGTACTTC

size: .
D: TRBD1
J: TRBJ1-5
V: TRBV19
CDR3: CASSIEGQGHSNQPQHF
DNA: TGTGCCAGTAGTATAGAGGGACAGGGCCATAGCAATCAGCCCCAGCATTTT

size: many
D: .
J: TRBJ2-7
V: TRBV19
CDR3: CASSIEGPKNEQYF
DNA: TGTGCCAGTAGTATTGAGGGGCCCAAGAACGAGCAGTACTTC

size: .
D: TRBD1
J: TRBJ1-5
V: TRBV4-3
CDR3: CASSQEGGGGQPQHF
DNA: TGCGCCAGCAGCCAAGAAGGGGGAGGGGGCCAGCCCCAGCATTTT

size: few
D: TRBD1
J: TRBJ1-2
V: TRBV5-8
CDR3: CASSFGDRGHGYTF
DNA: TGTGCCAGCAGCTTTGGGGACAGGGGGCATGGCTACACCTTC

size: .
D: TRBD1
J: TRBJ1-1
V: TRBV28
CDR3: CASRLQGDTEAFF
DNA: TGTGCCAGCAGGCTCCAGGGGGACACTGAAGCTTTCTTT

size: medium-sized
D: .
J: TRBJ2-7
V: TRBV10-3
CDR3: CAISEGRGTYEQYF
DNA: TGTGCCATCAGTGAGGGCAGAGGAACCTACGAGCAGTACTTC

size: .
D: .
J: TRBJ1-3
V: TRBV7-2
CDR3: CASSLDRAGNTIYF
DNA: TGTGCCAGCAGCTTAGACAGGGCTGGAAACACCATATATTTT

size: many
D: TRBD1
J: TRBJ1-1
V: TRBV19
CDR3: CASSPGTVEAFF
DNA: TGTGCCAGTAGTCCAGGGACAGTAGAAGCTTTCTTT

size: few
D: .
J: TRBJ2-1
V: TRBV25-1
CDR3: CASSPGRSNEQFF
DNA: TGTGCCAGCTCCCCCGGGCGAAGCAATGAGCAGTTCTTC

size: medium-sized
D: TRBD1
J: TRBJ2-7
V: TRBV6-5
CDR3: CASSLSWDSTYEQYF
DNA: TGTGCCAGCAGTTTATCCTGGGACAGTACCTACGAGCAGTACTTC

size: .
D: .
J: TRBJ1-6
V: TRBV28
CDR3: CASSTQINSPLHF
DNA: TGTGCCAGCAGTACCCAGATAAATTCACCCCTCCACTTT

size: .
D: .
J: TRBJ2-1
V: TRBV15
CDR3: CATSRTNYNEQFF
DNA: TGTGCCACCAGCAGGACCAATTACAATGAGCAGTTCTTC

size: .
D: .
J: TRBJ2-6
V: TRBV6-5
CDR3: CASSRLLGANVLTF
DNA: TGTGCCAGCAGTAGATTGTTAGGGGCCAACGTCCTGACTTTC

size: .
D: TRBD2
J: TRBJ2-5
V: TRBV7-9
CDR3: CASSLGVSGRKETQYF
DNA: TGTGCCAGCAGCTTAGGGGTTAGCGGGAGGAAAGAGACCCAGTACTTC

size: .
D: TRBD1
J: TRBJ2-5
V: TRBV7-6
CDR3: CASSQLGQGQETQYF
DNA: TGTGCCAGCAGCCAACTCGGACAGGGACAAGAGACCCAGTACTTC

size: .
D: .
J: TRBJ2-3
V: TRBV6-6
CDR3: CACRGSGTQYF
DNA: TGTGCCTGCCGAGGATCCGGTACGCAGTATTTT

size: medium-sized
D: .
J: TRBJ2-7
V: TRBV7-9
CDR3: CASSLGAGKYEQYF
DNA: TGTGCCAGCAGCTTAGGGGCAGGGAAGTACGAGCAGTACTTC

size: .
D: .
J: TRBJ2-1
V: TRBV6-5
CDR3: CASRRLESYNEQFF
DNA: TGTGCCAGCAGACGTCTAGAGTCCTACAATGAGCAGTTCTTC

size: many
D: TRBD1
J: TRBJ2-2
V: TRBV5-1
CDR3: CASSPTGANTGELFF
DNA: TGCGCCAGCAGCCCGACAGGGGCGAACACCGGGGAGCTGTTTTTT

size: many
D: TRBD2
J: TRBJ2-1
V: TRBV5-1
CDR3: CASSLQVGGTYNEQFF
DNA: TGCGCCAGCAGCCTGCAGGTGGGGGGGACTTACAATGAGCAGTTCTTC

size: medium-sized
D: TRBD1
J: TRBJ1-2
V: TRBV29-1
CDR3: CSVEVKRAGGAYTF
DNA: TGCAGCGTTGAAGTTAAGAGGGCAGGGGGCGCGTACACCTTC

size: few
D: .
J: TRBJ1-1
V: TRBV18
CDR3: CASSRLQGVTEAFF
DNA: TGTGCCAGCTCACGTTTACAGGGCGTCACTGAAGCTTTCTTT

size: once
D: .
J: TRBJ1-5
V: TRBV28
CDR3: CASSNPALGQPQHF
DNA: TGTGCCAGCAGTAATCCCGCGTTGGGTCAGCCCCAGCATTTT